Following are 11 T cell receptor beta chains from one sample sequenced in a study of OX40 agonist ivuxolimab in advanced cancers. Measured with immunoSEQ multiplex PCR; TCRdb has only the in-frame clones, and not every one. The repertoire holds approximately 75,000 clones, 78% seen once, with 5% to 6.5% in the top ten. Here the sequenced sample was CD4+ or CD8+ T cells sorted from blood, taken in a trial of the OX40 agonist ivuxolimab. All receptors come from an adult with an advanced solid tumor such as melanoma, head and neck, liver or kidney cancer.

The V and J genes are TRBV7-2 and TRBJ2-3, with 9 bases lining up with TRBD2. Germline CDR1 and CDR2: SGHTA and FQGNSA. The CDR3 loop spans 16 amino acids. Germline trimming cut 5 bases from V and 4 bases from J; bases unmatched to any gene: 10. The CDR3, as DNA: TGTGCCAGCAGCCGAAATAGCGGGGGTGCTGCAGATACGCAGTATTTT. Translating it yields CASSRNSGGAADTQYF.

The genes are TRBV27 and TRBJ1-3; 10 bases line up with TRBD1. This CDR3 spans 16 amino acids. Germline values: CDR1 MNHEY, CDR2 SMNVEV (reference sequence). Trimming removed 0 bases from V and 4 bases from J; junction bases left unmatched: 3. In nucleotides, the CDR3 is TGTGCCAGCAGTTTATCAGGGACAGGGGCGGGAAACACCATATATTTT. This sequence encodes CASSLSGTGAGNTIYF.

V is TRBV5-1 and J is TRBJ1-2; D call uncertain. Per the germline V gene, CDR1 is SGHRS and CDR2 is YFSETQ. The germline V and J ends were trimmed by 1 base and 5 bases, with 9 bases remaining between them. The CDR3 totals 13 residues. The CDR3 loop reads CASSLIDPYGYTF. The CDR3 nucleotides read TGCGCCAGCAGCTTGATCGACCCGTATGGCTACACCTTC. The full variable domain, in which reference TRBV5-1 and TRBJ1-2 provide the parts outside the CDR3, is KAGVTQTPRYLIKTRGQQVTLSCSPISGHRSVSWYQQTPGQGLQFLFEYFSETQRNKGNFPGRFSGRQFSNSRSEMNVSTLELGDSALYLCASSLIDPYGYTFGSGTRLTVV.

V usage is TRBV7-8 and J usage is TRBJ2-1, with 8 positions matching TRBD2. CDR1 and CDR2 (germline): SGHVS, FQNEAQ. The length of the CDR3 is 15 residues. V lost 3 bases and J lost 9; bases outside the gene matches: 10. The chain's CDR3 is CASSFSGGPYGEQFF. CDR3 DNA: TGTGCCAGCAGCTTCAGCGGGGGCCCCTACGGTGAGCAGTTCTTC.

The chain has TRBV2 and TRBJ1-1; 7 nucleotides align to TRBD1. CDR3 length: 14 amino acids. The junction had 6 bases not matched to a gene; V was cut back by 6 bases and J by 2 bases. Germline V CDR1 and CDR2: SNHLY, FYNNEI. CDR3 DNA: TGTGCCAGCAGGGGACAGATCGTAAACACTGAAGCTTTCTTT. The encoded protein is CASRGQIVNTEAFF.

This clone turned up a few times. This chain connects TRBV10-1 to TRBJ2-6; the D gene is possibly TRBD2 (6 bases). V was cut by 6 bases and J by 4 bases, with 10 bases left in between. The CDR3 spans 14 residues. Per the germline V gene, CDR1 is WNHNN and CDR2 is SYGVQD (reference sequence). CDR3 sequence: CASRRRGGANVLTF. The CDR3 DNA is TGCGCCAGCAGGAGGCGGGGAGGGGCCAACGTCCTGACTTTC.

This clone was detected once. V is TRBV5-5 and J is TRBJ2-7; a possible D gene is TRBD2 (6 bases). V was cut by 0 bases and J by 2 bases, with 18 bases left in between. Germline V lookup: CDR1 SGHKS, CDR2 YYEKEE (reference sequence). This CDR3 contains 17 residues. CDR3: CASSLVGGSTRTYEQYF. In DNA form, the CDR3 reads TGTGCCAGCAGCTTGGTTGGGGGGTCGACACGAACCTACGAGCAGTACTTC.

DNA for the CDR3: TGTGCCAGCAGCTTAGTAAGGGGGGCGCCAGGAAACACCATATATTTT. It encodes CASSLVRGAPGNTIYF. The gene calls are TRBV11-2 and TRBJ1-3; perhaps TRBD1 as D (6 bases). The V and J ends lost 1 base and 4 bases respectively, with 14 bases between them. Germline V gene lookup returns CDR1 SGHAT and CDR2 FQNNGV. The CDR3 has 16 amino acids.

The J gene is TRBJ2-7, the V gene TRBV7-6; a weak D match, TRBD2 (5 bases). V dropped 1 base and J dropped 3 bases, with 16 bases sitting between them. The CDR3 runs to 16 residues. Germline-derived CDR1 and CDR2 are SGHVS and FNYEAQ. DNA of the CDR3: TGTGCCAGCAGCTTAGGGCCGGACGCGAGGGTCTACGAGCAGTACTTC. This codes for CASSLGPDARVYEQYF.

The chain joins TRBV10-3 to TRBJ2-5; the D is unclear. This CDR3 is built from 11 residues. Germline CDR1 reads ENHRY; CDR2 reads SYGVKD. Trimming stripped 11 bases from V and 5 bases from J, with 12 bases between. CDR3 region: CAASSGETQYF. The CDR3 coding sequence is TGTGCCGCCTCTAGTGGGGAGACCCAGTACTTC.

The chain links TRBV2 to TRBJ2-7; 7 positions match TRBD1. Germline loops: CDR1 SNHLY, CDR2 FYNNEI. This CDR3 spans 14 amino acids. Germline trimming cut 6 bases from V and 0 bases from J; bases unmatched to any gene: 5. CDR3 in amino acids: CASSGQDFSYEQYF. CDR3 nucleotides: TGTGCCAGCAGCGGACAGGACTTCTCCTACGAGCAGTACTTC. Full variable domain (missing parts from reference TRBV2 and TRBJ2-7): EPEVTQTPSHQVTQMGQEVILRCVPISNHLYFYWYRQILGQKVEFLVSFYNNEISEKSEIFDDQFSVERPDGSNFTLKIRSTKLEDSAMYFCASSGQDFSYEQYFGPGTRLTVT.